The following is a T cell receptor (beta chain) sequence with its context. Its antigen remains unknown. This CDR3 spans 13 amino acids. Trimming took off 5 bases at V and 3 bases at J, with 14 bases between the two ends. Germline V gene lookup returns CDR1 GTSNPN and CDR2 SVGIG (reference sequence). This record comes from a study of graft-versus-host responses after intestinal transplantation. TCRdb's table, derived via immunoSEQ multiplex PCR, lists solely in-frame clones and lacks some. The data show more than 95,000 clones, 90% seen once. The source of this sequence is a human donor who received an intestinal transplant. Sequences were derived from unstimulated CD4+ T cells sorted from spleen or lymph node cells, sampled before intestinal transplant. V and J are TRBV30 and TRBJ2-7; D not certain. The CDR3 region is CAWPTTVGYEQYF. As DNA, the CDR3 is TGTGCCTGGCCTACGACTGTGGGCTACGAGCAGTACTTC. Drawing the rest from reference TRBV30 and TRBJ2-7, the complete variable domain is SQTIHQWPATLVQPVGSPLSLECTVEGTSNPNLYWYRQAAGRGLQLLFYSVGIGQISSEVPQNLSASRPQDRQFILSSKKLLLSDSGFYLCAWPTTVGYEQYFGPGTRLTVT.